One sample yielded the 26 T cell receptor beta chains listed below, sequenced in a study of glioma-infiltrating T cells (dated by TCRdb to about 2016). Sequencing relied on an Illumina MiSeq. The iRepertoire nested amplicon-rescue multiplex PCR (arm-PCR) platform was used to amplify TCR alpha and beta CDR3 regions from RNA. The raw public data were reprocessed by TCRdb itself: fastp quality trimming at Q25, MiXCR clonotype calling, in-frame beta chains only. When rows share a CDR3 protein, they turn into one entry using the most common DNA and genes. For this sample there are fewer than 500,000 distinct CDR3 sequences; around 38% appear just once. The top ten hold around 11% of the sample. Sequencing was performed on glioma tissue, nonneoplastic brain tissue, or PBMCs (not recorded which). These receptors were collected from a human donor with low-grade glioma or glioblastoma, undergoing nonglioma brain surgery, or in good health (not recorded which).

On this clonotype itself: This may arise from a read error, as a much more abundant clone is one base away. The genes are TRBV24-1 and TRBJ1-6, with TRBD1 as a possible D gene (5 bases). V was shortened by 3 bases and J by 7 bases, with 15 bases between the two germline ends. The CDR3 is 16 residues long. Germline CDR1 is KGHDR and CDR2 is SFDVKD. The CDR3 nucleotides read TGTGCCACCAGTGATCCACGGACATGGGAGAATTCACCCCTCCACTTT. It codes for CATSDPRTWENSPLHF.

For this clonotype: Sequence at one end of the junction differs from germline and may be a read error. The J gene is TRBJ2-5, the V gene TRBV20-1; D perhaps matches TRBD2 (5 bases). The CDR3 runs 14 residues. Looked up from germline, CDR1 is DFQATT and CDR2 is SNEGSKA (reference sequence). The CDR3 sequence: CSPREGNSQETQYF. As DNA, the CDR3 is TGCAGTCCTAGAGAGGGAAACTCGCAAGAGACCCAGTACTTC.

This chain uses TRBV19 with TRBJ2-1; 9 nucleotides align to TRBD2. The V segment lost 7 bases and the J segment 10 bases; nucleotides outside the gene matches: 8. This CDR3 is built from 13 residues. The germline gives CDR1 LNHDA, CDR2 SQIVND (reference sequence). In DNA form, the CDR3 reads TGTGCCAGTACCTCTAGCGGGGTTCTCGAGCAGTTCTTC. Translating gives CASTSSGVLEQFF.

The chain has TRBV28 and TRBJ2-7, with unresolved D. Trimming removed 11 bases at V and 0 bases at J, with 11 bases between. CDR3 length: 12 amino acids. CDR1 and CDR2 (germline): MDHEN, SYDVKM. The CDR3 DNA is TGTGCCGGGTCAGGTCCCTCCTACGAGCAGTACTTC. As protein: CAGSGPSYEQYF.

Notes on this clonotype: One end of the junction is discordant with germline, which a read error may explain. J is TRBJ2-1 and V is TRBV7-2; D tentatively reads TRBD1 or TRBD2 (5 bases each). The CDR3 is made up of 16 amino acids. The germline V gene has CDR1 SGHTA and CDR2 FQGNSA. The DNA of the CDR3 is TGTGCCAGCAGCAGTCCCGGGACCAACCCGACCAATGAGCAGTCCTTC. This encodes CASSSPGTNPTNEQSF.

The sample holds a few counts of this clonotype. The chain recombines TRBV6-1 with TRBJ2-6, with D possibly TRBD2 on 5 matching bases. Germline CDR1 reads MNHNS; CDR2 reads SASEGT. V shed 6 bases and J shed 1 base, with 22 bases lying between them. The CDR3 contains 19 residues. The CDR3 region is CASSPLGADVGSGANVLTF. CDR3 DNA: TGTGCCAGCAGCCCTCTCGGAGCGGATGTTGGTTCTGGGGCCAACGTCCTGACTTTC.

This clonotype was picked up one time. This chain joins TRBV24-1 and TRBJ2-2, with D hard to call. CDR1 KGHDR and CDR2 SFDVKD come from the germline V gene. Trimming pared 9 bases from V and 2 bases from J, leaving 6 bases between. The CDR3 length is 12 residues. The DNA for the CDR3 is TGTGCCACCTGTGTCAACACCGGGGAGCTGTTTTTT. Translated, it gives CATCVNTGELFF.

On this clonotype: A read error is possible here, since a much larger clone lies one base away. The chain has TRBV5-4 and TRBJ1-1, with D perhaps TRBD1 (5 bases). This CDR3 is built from 14 residues. CDR1 SGHNT and CDR2 YYREEE come from the germline V gene (reference sequence). V lost 5 bases to trimming and J lost 1 base, with 12 bases between them. CDR3: CASSVPQGNTEAFF. In DNA, the CDR3 is TGTGCCAGCAGTGTTCCTCAGGGGAACACTGAAGCTTTCTTT.

This clonotype was detected only a few times. This chain uses TRBV24-1 with TRBJ1-2, with a tentative D call TRBD1 (6 bases). The V and J ends lost 2 bases and 6 bases respectively, with 12 bases between them. The CDR3 is made up of 14 amino acids. Germline V lookup: CDR1 KGHDR, CDR2 SFDVKD. The CDR3 spells CATSDYSQGHGYTF. CDR3 bases: TGTGCCACCAGTGATTACTCACAGGGTCATGGCTACACCTTC.

Comments on this clonotype: A read error may produce the germline difference seen at one junction end. This chain links TRBV28 with TRBJ1-2, with D unresolved. The CDR3 contains 12 residues. Germline loops: CDR1 MDHEN, CDR2 SYDVKM. Here the CDR3 DNA reads TGTGCCAGCAGTTTGGCCTTAAGCGGCTACGCCTTC. Its protein is CASSLALSGYAF.

This clonotype was counted at least ten times. V and J are TRBV6-2 or TRBV6-3 and TRBJ2-7; D is undetermined. The germline V gene encodes CDR1 MNHEY and CDR2 SVGEGT. Trimming removed 6 bases at V and 7 bases at J, with 13 bases between. The CDR3 spans 12 residues. This CDR3 reads CASSPLRSEQYF. The CDR3 DNA sequence: TGTGCCAGCAGCCCACTTAGGTCTGAGCAGTACTTC.

V is TRBV11-2 and J is TRBJ1-2; no clear D. The CDR3 has 14 amino acids. V lost 0 bases and J lost 0, with 5 bases in between. Germline assignment: CDR1 SGHAT and CDR2 FQNNGV. The CDR3 reads CASSLDAANYGYTF. CDR3 coding DNA: TGTGCCAGCAGCTTAGATGCAGCTAACTATGGCTACACCTTC.

To note about this clonotype: A much larger clone differs from this one at a single base, so this may be a read error. V and J are TRBV28 and TRBJ1-4, with 8 bases fitting TRBD1. CDR1 is MDHEN and CDR2 is SYDVKM in the germline V gene. The CDR3 extends over 14 amino acids. V gave up 6 bases and J gave up 7 bases; unmatched junction bases: 7. CDR3 sequence: CASSAGQGGEKLFF. For the CDR3, the DNA is TGTGCCAGCAGCGCCGGACAGGGCGGTGAAAAACTGTTTTTT.

As to this clonotype: A clone one base away is much larger, so this may be a read error. The rearrangement joins TRBV6-1 to TRBJ1-2; D is undetermined. From germline, CDR1 is MNHNS and CDR2 SASEGT. The CDR3 sequence is 14 residues long. The CDR3 DNA follows: TGTGCCAGCAAAAACCCCGGCCGTGGCTATTGCTACACCTTC. Its translation is CASKNPGRGYCYTF.

Remarks on this clonotype: This may be a read error: a much more frequent sequence differs by one nucleotide. This rearrangement joins TRBV6-6 to TRBJ2-7; no definite D call. Germline V CDR1 and CDR2: MNHNY, SVGAGI (reference sequence). The CDR3 is 15 residues long. The CDR3 DNA sequence: TGTGCCAGCGGTTACTCGGGCATCCCCGCGTACGAGCAGTACTTC. It is translated as CASGYSGIPAYEQYF.

This clonotype was counted only a few times. This may arise from a read error, as a much more abundant clone is one base away. V usage is TRBV27 and J usage is TRBJ2-7; D tentatively fits TRBD1 or TRBD2 (5 bases each). CDR3 length equals 15 residues. Trimming removed 5 bases from V and 0 bases from J, with 14 bases in between. CDR1 and CDR2 (germline): MNHEY, SMNVEV (reference sequence). CDR3 protein: CASSLTGRRSYEQYF. CDR3 sequence (DNA): TGTGCCAGCAGTCTTACGGGGCGTCGCTCCTACGAGCAGTACTTC.

The rearrangement joins TRBV10-3 to TRBJ2-3; 8 nucleotides line up with TRBD2. The CDR3 loop spans 15 amino acids. Trimming took 3 bases from V and 2 from J; bases not matched to a gene: 4. Per germline, CDR1 ENHRY and CDR2 SYGVKD. The CDR3 DNA reads as TGTGCCATCAGTGAACTAGCGGATTCCACAGATACGCAGTATTTT. It yields the protein CAISELADSTDTQYF.

The rearrangement joins TRBV15 to TRBJ1-2; perhaps TRBD1 as D (5 bases). CDR1 is LNHNV and CDR2 is YYDKDF in the germline V gene (reference sequence). This CDR3 comprises 12 residues. Trimming left V 4 bases short and J 8 bases short, with 11 bases between. The CDR3 reads CATSKAGLGYTF. The CDR3 DNA is TGTGCCACCAGCAAGGCAGGGTTGGGCTACACCTTC.

Turning to this clonotype: One end of the junction is discordant with germline, which a read error may explain. The chain carries TRBV7-3 and TRBJ2-1; possible D gene TRBD2, 7 bases. The CDR3 runs to 17 residues. Per germline, CDR1 SGHTA and CDR2 FQGTGA. The CDR3 coding sequence is TGTGCCAGCAGCCTCCGAGCTAGCGGAGAAGGGGACAATGAGCAGTCCTTC. Translating gives CASSLRASGEGDNEQSF.

The CDR3 DNA is TGTGCCAGCAGCCAGGATTTAGGGTACAATGAGCAGTTCTTC. Residues: CASSQDLGYNEQFF. The chain links TRBV3-1 to TRBJ2-1, with D unresolved. Looked up from germline, CDR1 is LGHDT and CDR2 is YNNKEL (reference sequence). The CDR3 is 14 amino acids. The ends were cut back, 3 bases at V and 4 bases at J, with 10 bases in the middle.

This chain links TRBV6-2 or TRBV6-3 with TRBJ2-1; a possible D gene is TRBD1 (5 bases). The CDR3 length is 15 residues. V was pared by 0 bases and J by 2 bases, with 8 bases between. Germline assignment: CDR1 MNHEY and CDR2 SVGEGT. CDR3 in DNA: TGTGCCAGCAGTTACTCGTGGGGCACCTACAATGAGCAGTTCTTC. This sequence encodes CASSYSWGTYNEQFF.

Many counts were recorded for this clonotype. V usage is TRBV28 and J usage is TRBJ2-7; TRBD1 matches 8 bases. CDR1 is MDHEN and CDR2 is SYDVKM in the germline V gene. J was trimmed by 2 bases and V by 6 bases; bases with no gene match: 12. The CDR3 contains 16 residues. The CDR3 is CASSSSGGQGPYEQYF. The DNA for the CDR3 is TGTGCCAGCAGCTCCTCCGGCGGACAGGGACCCTACGAGCAGTACTTC.

This chain joins TRBV28 and TRBJ2-7, with 9 bases aligning to TRBD1. The germline gives CDR1 MDHEN, CDR2 SYDVKM. The CDR3 has 17 amino acids. V lost 8 bases and J lost 3; bases outside the gene matches: 17. In nucleotides, the CDR3 is TGTGCCAGCGGACAAGCTCCCGGGACAGGGAGCTTCTACGAGCAGTACTTC. Translating gives CASGQAPGTGSFYEQYF. The variable domain in full, with the rest retrieved from reference TRBV28 and TRBJ2-7, is DVKVTQSSRYLVKRTGEKVFLECVQDMDHENMFWYRQDPGLGLRLIYFSYDVKMKEKGDIPEGYSVSREKKERFSLILESASTNQTSMYLCASGQAPGTGSFYEQYFGPGTRLTVT.

A remark on this clonotype: A clone one base away is much larger, so this may be a read error. The chain joins TRBV28 to TRBJ2-7; a possible D gene is TRBD1 (6 bases). The CDR3 runs to 12 residues. Germline values: CDR1 MDHEN, CDR2 SYDVKM. CDR3 amino acids: CVSSQPWTEGSF. The CDR3 region has the DNA TGTGTCAGCAGCCAACCTTGGACAGAAGGGAGTTTC.

To note about this clonotype: The junction and the germline gene differ at one end; a read error may be behind it. The genes are TRBV12-3 or TRBV12-4 and TRBJ2-5; 9 bases are shared with TRBD2. CDR3 length: 14 amino acids. The CDR3 sequence: CASSFSSGKETRYF. The CDR3 DNA reads as TGTGCCAGCAGTTTCTCTAGCGGGAAAGAGACCCGGTACTTC.

This clonotype has at least ten counts. The V call is TRBV6-1, the J call TRBJ1-2, with D maybe TRBD1 (6 bases). V was cut by 11 bases and J by 2 bases, with 12 bases left in between. Per the germline V gene, CDR1 is MNHNS and CDR2 is SASEGT. This CDR3 is built from 12 residues. The CDR3 nucleotides read TGTGCCGCCCGGGACAACAACTATGGCTACACCTTC. Translating it yields CAARDNNYGYTF.